This TCR beta chain was captured in a study of blood T cell repertoires in COVID-19 (dated by TCRdb to the early 2020s). With regard to the full study: The collaborator samples originated in the United States, Italy and Spain and spanned the acute and convalescent phases of COVID-19. The prospective study material was composed of cDNA or gDNA derived from T cells, B-cell-depleted T cells, or PBMCs. The dataset comprised deeply sampled blood TCRbeta repertoires from subjects exposed to, actively infected with, or recovered from COVID-19. The repertoires were released in a freely available public database meant as a resource for research on the immune response to SARS-CoV-2. The samples were drawn from two sources: the first 160 participants of the ongoing ImmuneRACE study, and 1,254 subjects contributed by 6 global collaborators. The sample metadata nearly always contained a de-identified subject ID, COVID-19 status, age in years and sex. HLA class I and class II types, where available, came from metadata supplied by the sample provider rather than from assay-based typing. The investigation overall reported the following: The amount of clinical and demographic metadata varied by source and participant and was provided uncurated.

V lost 4 bases and J lost 3 bases, and the count of bases not matched to a germline gene is 4. The CDR3 numbers 15 residues from cysteine through phenylalanine. The only DNA kept is the CDR3, 45 bases in frame from the first base. Based on the germline V gene (reference sequence), the CDR1 and CDR2 sequences are SEHNR and FQNEAQ. As concerns this clone: Its antigen specificity is not known. Per-base qualities were not stored, and no clone one base away is much larger.

TCRbeta CDR3 regions were amplified from genomic DNA by means of the immunoSEQ Assay, a bias-controlled multiplex PCR. As for the original processing: Nucleated cell counts per sample were estimated from amplification of reference gene primers within the assay. Sequence reads were collapsed and filtered to measure the absolute abundance of every unique TCRbeta CDR3 rearrangement. For each sample, productive Simpson clonality was calculated by taking the square root of Simpson's diversity index across productive rearrangements. As stored in TCRdb, this immuneACCESS dataset retains in-frame rearrangements with V and J assigned. A fraction of the clones does not appear; measured against another copy, unresolved V genes explain less than half of the discrepancy, and the remainder lacks a known reason. V, J and clone size are taken as reported in that table, and D and trimming were inferred from the DNA itself. This sample comprises 240,000 or so clones, around 85% of them detected only once. The top ten constitute 6.2% of the sample.

Collaborating institutions collected whole blood in K2EDTA tubes following their own protocols. For TCRbeta analysis, collaborators shipped samples as frozen whole blood, isolated PBMCs, or DNA extracted from either of those sample types. The receptor comes from a man between 60 and 75 years old with acute or convalescent COVID-19. The chain is assembled from TRBV7-9 and TRBJ1-4; the junction holds 8 bases that match TRBD1. The specimen was peripheral blood. The DNA reads TGTGCCAGCAGCTCGACAGGGGAGGCTAATGAAAAACTGTTTTTT. Translated, this is CASSSTGEANEKLFF.